This TCR beta chain was obtained from a study of T cell responses to AZD1222 COVID-19 vaccine. Study-level background: Second-dose recipients at about 4 or about 12 weeks were treated as one pooled group.

The table came from immunoSEQ multiplex PCR; TCRdb's copy has only in-frame clones and leaves some out. The sample has about 110,000 clones, under 95% seen once. The V gene's germline CDR1 is LNHDA and CDR2 SQIVND (reference sequence). Unmatched junction bases numbered 10, after V lost 6 bases and J lost 7 bases. The CDR3 sequence is 14 residues long. Points on this clone: Its target is unknown.

Study observations and caveats: Repertoires were obtained only post-peak T cell response.

This clonotype originated in an adult in good health. The V gene is TRBV19, the J gene TRBJ1-2, with 8 bases aligning to TRBD1. The source material was peripheral blood, sampled on day 0 of AZD1222 vaccination. The CDR3 sequence: CASSQTGVQIGYTF. CDR3 sequence (DNA): TGTGCCAGTAGCCAGACAGGGGTACAAATTGGCTACACCTTC.